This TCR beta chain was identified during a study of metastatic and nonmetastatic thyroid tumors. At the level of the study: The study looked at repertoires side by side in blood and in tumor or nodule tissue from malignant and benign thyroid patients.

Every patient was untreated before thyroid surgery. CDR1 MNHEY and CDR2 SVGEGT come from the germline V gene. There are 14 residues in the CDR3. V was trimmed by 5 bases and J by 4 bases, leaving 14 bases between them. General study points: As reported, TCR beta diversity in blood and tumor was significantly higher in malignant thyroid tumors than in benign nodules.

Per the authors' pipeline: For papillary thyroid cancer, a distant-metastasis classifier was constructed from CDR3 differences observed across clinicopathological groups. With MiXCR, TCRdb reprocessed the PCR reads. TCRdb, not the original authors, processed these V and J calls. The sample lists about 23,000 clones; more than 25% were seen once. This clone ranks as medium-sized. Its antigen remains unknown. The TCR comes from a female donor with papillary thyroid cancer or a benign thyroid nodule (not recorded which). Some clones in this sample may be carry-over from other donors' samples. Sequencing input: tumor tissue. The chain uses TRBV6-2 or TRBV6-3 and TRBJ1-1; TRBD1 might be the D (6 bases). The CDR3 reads CASSPTGGGTEAFF. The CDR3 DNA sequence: TGTGCCAGCAGTCCCACGGGAGGGGGCACTGAAGCTTTCTTT.